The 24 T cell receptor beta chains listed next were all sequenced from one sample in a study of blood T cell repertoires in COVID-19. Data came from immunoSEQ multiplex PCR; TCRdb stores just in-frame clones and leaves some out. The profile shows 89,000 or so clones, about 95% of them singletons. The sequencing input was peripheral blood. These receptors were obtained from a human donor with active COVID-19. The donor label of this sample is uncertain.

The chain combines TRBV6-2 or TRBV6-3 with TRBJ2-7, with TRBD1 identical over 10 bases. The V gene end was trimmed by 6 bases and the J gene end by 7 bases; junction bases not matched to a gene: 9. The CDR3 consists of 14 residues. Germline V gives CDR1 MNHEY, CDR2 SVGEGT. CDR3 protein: CASSRQGALREQYF. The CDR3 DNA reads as TGTGCCAGCAGCCGACAGGGGGCCCTGAGGGAGCAGTACTTC.

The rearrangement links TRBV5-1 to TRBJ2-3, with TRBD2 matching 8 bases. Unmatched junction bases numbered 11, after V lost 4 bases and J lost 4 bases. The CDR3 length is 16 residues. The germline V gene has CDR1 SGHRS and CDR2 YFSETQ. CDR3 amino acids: CASSALGRGEADTQYF. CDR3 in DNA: TGCGCCAGCAGCGCCCTGGGGCGGGGGGAAGCAGATACGCAGTATTTT. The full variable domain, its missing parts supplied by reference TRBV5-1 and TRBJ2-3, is KAGVTQTPRYLIKTRGQQVTLSCSPISGHRSVSWYQQTPGQGLQFLFEYFSETQRNKGNFPGRFSGRQFSNSRSEMNVSTLELGDSALYLCASSALGRGEADTQYFGPGTRLTVL.

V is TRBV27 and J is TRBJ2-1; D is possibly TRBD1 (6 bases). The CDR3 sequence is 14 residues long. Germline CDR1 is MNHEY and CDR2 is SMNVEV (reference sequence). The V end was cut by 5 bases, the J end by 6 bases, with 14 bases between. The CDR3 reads CASSPQGFANEQFF. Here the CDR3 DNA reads TGTGCCAGCAGTCCTCAGGGGTTCGCCAATGAGCAGTTCTTC.

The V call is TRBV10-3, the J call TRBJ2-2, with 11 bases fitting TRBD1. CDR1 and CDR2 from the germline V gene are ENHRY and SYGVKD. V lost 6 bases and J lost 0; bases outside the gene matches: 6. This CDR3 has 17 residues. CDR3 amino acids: CAISGTGGVSNTGELFF. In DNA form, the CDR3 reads TGTGCCATCAGCGGGACAGGGGGAGTTTCGAACACCGGGGAGCTGTTTTTT.

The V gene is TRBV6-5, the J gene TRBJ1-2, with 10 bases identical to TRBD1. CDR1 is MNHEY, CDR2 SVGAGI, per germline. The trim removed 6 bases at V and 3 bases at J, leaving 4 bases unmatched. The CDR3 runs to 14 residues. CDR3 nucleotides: TGTGCCAGCAGCCGGGACAGGGGTTACTATGGCTACACCTTC. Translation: CASSRDRGYYGYTF.

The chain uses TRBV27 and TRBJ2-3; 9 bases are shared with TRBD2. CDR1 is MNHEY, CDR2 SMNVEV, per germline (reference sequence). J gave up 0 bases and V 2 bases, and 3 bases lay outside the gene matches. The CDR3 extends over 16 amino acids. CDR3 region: CASSLGTSRSTDTQYF. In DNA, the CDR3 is TGTGCCAGCAGTTTAGGGACTAGCCGCAGCACAGATACGCAGTATTTT.

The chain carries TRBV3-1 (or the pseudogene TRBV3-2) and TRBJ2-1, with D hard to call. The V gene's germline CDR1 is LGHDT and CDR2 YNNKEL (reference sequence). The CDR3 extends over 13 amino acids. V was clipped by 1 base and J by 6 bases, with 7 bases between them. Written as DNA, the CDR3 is TGTGCCAGCAGCCAAGGACTGTCCAATGAGCAGTTCTTC. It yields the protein CASSQGLSNEQFF.

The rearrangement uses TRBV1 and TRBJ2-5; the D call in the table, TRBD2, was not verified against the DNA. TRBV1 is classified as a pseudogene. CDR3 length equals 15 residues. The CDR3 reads CTSSAEWEQAETQYF. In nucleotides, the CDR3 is TGCACCAGCAGCGCTGAGTGGGAGCAGGCAGAGACCCAGTACTTC.

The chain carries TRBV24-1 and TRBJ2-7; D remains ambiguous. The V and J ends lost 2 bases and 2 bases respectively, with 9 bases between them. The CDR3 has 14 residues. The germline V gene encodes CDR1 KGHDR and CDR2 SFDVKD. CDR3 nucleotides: TGTGCCACCAGTGATTCCCGTTTCCCCTACGAGCAGTACTTC. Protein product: CATSDSRFPYEQYF.

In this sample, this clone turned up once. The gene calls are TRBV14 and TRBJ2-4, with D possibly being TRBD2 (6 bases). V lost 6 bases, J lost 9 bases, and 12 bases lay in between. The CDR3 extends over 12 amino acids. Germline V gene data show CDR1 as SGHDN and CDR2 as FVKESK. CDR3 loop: CASRPPGGIQYF. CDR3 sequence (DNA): TGTGCCAGCAGACCTCCCGGGGGCATTCAGTACTTC. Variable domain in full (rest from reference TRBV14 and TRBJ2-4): EAGVTQFPSHSVIEKGQTVTLRCDPISGHDNLYWYRRVMGKEIKFLLHFVKESKQDESGMPNNRFLAERTGGTYSTLKVQPAELEDSGVYFCASRPPGGIQYFGAGTRLSVL.

As DNA, the CDR3 is TGTGCCAGCACTGCGGGACTAGCATATTACGAGCAGTACTTC. Translation: CASTAGLAYYEQYF. This chain connects TRBV6-5 to TRBJ2-7; TRBD2 agrees at 9 bases. From germline, CDR1 is MNHEY and CDR2 SVGAGI. CDR3 length: 14 residues. With V trimmed by 7 bases and J by 4 bases, 8 bases remained unmatched.

The chain's CDR3 is CASSFPSGSPLHF. CDR3 nucleotide sequence: TGTGCCAGCAGCTTCCCGTCGGGTTCACCCCTCCACTTT. The chain carries TRBV7-8 and TRBJ1-6; the D is unclear. The CDR3 is made up of 13 amino acids. Germline V gives CDR1 SGHVS, CDR2 FQNEAQ. Trimming cost V 3 bases and J 9 bases, with 9 bases left between them.

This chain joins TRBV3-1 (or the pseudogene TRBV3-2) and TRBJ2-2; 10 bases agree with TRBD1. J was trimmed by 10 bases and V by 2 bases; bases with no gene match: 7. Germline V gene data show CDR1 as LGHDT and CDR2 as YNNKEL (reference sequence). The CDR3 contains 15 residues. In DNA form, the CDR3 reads TGTGCCAGCAGCCAATCAGGGACAGGGGTTGAGGAGCTGTTTTTT. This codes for CASSQSGTGVEELFF.

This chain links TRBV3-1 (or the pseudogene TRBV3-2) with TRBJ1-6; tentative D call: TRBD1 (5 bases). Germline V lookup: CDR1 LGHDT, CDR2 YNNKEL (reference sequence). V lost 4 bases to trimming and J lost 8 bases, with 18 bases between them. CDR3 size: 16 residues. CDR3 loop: CASSPGIGGGDSPLHF. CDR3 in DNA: TGTGCCAGCAGCCCCGGGATAGGCGGGGGAGATTCACCCCTCCACTTT.

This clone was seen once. CDR3 bases: TGTGCCAGCCGTTCCCCCCCGGGAAATGAGCAGTTCTTC. Amino acid sequence: CASRSPPGNEQFF. The V call is TRBV28, the J call TRBJ2-1; perhaps TRBD2 as D (5 bases). Germline lookup yields CDR1 MDHEN and CDR2 SYDVKM. The length of the CDR3 is 13 residues. The V end lost 8 bases, the J end lost 7 bases, and 15 bases lay between the germline ends.

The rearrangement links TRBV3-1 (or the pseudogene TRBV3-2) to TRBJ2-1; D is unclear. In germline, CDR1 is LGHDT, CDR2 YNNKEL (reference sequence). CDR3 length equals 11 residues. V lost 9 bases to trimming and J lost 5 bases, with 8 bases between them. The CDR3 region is CASRLDNEQFF. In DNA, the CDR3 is TGTGCCAGTAGATTGGACAATGAGCAGTTCTTC.

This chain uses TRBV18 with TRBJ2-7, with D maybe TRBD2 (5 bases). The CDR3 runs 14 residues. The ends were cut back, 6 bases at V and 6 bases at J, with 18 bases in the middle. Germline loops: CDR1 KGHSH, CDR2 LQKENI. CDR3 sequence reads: CASSPAGESREQYF. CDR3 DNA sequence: TGTGCCAGCTCCCCTGCCGGGGAATCACGCGAGCAGTACTTC.

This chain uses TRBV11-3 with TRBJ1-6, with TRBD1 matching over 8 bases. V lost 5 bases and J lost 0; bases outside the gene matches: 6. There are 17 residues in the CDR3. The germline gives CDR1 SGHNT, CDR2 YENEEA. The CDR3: CASSPSGGPSYNSPLHF. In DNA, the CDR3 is TGTGCCAGCAGCCCATCAGGGGGCCCCTCCTATAATTCACCCCTCCACTTT.

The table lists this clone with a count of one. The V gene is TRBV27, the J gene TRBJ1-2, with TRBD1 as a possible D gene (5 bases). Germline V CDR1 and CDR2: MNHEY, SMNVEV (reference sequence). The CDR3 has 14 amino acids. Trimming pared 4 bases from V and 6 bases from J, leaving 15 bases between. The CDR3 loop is CASSSNQDTDGYTF. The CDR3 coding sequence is TGTGCCAGCAGTTCAAACCAGGACACAGATGGCTACACCTTC.

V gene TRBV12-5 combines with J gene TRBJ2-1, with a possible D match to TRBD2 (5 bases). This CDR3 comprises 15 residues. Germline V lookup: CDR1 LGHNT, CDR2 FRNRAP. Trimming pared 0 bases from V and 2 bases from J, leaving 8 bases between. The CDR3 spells CASGLVKLAYNEQFF. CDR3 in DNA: TGTGCTAGTGGTTTGGTAAAACTAGCCTACAATGAGCAGTTCTTC.

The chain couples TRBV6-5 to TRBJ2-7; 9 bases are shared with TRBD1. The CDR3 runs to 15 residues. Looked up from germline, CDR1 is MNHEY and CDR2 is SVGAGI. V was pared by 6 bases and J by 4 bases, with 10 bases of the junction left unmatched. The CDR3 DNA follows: TGTGCCAGCAGCTTGTCCGGGACAGGGTCGTACGAGCAGTACTTC. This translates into CASSLSGTGSYEQYF.

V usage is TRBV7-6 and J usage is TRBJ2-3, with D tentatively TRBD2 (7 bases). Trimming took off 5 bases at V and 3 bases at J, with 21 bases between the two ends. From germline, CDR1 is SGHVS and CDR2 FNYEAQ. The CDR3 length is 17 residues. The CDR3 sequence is CASSKTARGAGTDTQYF. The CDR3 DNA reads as TGTGCCAGCAGCAAAACCGCCAGGGGAGCGGGGACAGATACGCAGTATTTT.

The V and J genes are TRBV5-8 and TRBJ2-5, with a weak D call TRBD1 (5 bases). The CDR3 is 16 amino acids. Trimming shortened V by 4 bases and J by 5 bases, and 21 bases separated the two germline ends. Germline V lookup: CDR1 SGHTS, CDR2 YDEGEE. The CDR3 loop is CASSTRQSLLRETQYF. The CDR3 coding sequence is TGTGCCAGCAGCACACGACAGTCCCTTTTGCGGGAGACCCAGTACTTC.

CDR3 in DNA: TGTGCCAGCAGTTTCTCGACCCAGGGGACTAGCGGCCAGAAGACCCAGTACTTC. The encoded protein is CASSFSTQGTSGQKTQYF. V is TRBV6-2 or TRBV6-3 and J is TRBJ2-5; 11 nucleotides align to TRBD2. CDR1 and CDR2 (germline): MNHEY, SVGEGT. V was pared by 4 bases and J by 6 bases, with 16 bases of the junction left unmatched. CDR3 length equals 18 residues.